The present T cell receptor beta chain was sequenced within a study of blood T cell repertoires in COVID-19. Study summary: Spain, Italy and the United States supplied samples that represented acute and convalescent COVID-19. In each case, the material was cDNA or gDNA derived from T cells, B-cell-depleted T cells, or PBMCs.

Study processing details: From reference gene primer amplification, estimates of nucleated cell counts were derived. The data were produced by immunoSEQ multiplex PCR, yet TCRdb's version contains in-frame clones alone and is incomplete. Clone size and V and J calls were adopted from that table, with D and trimming inferred from the DNA. The table has roughly 100,000 clones, about 83% seen once; the top ten hold 7.5% to 10%. Germline CDR1 is MGHRA and CDR2 is YSYEKL. The CDR3 contains 13 residues. Deletions cut 0 bases from V and 3 bases from J, with 5 bases between. This TCR was recovered from a man aged 35-49 years with active or convalescent COVID-19. The sequenced sample consisted of peripheral blood. V usage is TRBV4-1 and J usage is TRBJ2-5, with D unresolved. The DNA for the CDR3 is TGCGCCAGCAGCCAAGATCCAGAAGAGACCCAGTACTTC. Its translation is CASSQDPEETQYF.